This TCR beta chain stems from a study of cytomegalovirus exposure and HLA in healthy donors. Study-wide context: Unique TCR beta sequences numbering 95 million to 130 million came from around 180 million T cells in an earlier analysis.

Both 60 Vbeta primers and 13 Jbeta primers went into the PCR. Using immunoSEQ multiplex PCR, the repertoire was profiled, and TCRdb retains in-frame clones only, with some absent. The sample has 95,000 to 150,000 clones; about 78% are singletons. This clone was counted a single time. The antigen remains undetermined. General observations from the study: As a later analysis revealed, most CMV-associated TCR beta chains appeared HLA-restricted. TCR beta sequences reportedly predicted most subjects' HLA-A and HLA-B alleles accurately. It was likely that a cluster of highly shared sequence variants was a sequencing artifact.

V lost 5 bases to trimming and J lost 9 bases; unmatched junction nucleotides: 15. Per germline, CDR1 SEHNR and CDR2 FQNEAQ (reference sequence). There are 17 residues in the CDR3. The V gene is TRBV7-9, the J gene TRBJ2-1, with TRBD2 matching 11 bases. Sequencing used PBMCs. The sequence derives from a female donor in good health and CMV-seronegative. The CDR3 DNA follows: TGTGCCAGCAGCCCAAGGGGACTAGCGGAAGTCTTCGGTGAGCAGTTCTTC. It translates to CASSPRGLAEVFGEQFF.